These 29 T cell receptor beta chains were sequenced from one sample in a study of cytomegalovirus exposure and HLA in healthy donors. TCRdb's copy holds only in-frame clones and misses some; the assay was immunoSEQ multiplex PCR. The data show 210,000 or so clones, 85% to 90% seen once. Sequencing was done on a sample of PBMCs. These receptors all stem from a woman between 18 and 29 years old in good health and CMV-seronegative.

The V call is TRBV19, the J call TRBJ2-7; possibly TRBD2 for D (5 bases). Germline V gives CDR1 LNHDA, CDR2 SQIVND (reference sequence). The CDR3 runs 13 residues. V lost 5 bases and J 2 bases, leaving 10 bases between the germline ends. The CDR3 DNA reads as TGTGCCAGTAGTTCGAGAGGGCCCTACGAGCAGTACTTC. Translating it yields CASSSRGPYEQYF. The full variable domain, its missing parts supplied by reference TRBV19 and TRBJ2-7, is DGGITQSPKYLFRKEGQNVTLSCEQNLNHDAMYWYRQDPGQGLRLIYYSQIVNDFQKGDIAEGYSVSREKKESFPLTVTSAQKNPTAFYLCASSSRGPYEQYFGPGTRLTVT.

The chain carries TRBV27 and TRBJ2-7; 10 bases align to TRBD2. J gave up 1 base and V 4 bases, and 10 bases lay outside the gene matches. Germline lookup yields CDR1 MNHEY and CDR2 SMNVEV (reference sequence). The length of the CDR3 is 17 residues. CDR3 sequence: CASSSALTSGKSYEQYF. DNA of the CDR3: TGTGCCAGCAGTTCTGCCCTCACTAGCGGGAAGTCCTACGAGCAGTACTTC.

This chain uses TRBV7-2 with TRBJ2-7, with D possibly matching TRBD1 (6 bases). Germline CDR1 is SGHTA and CDR2 is FQGNSA. The V gene lost 5 bases and the J gene lost 2 bases, with 16 bases spanning the gap. This CDR3 has 15 amino acids. CDR3 sequence: CASSPSGQITYEQYF. As DNA, the CDR3 is TGTGCCAGCAGCCCATCCGGACAGATAACCTACGAGCAGTACTTC.

J is TRBJ2-7 and V is TRBV9; 9 nucleotides align to TRBD2. V lost 3 bases and J lost 2; bases outside the gene matches: 6. The CDR3 has 15 amino acids. Germline CDR1 reads SGDLS; CDR2 reads YYNGEE. The CDR3 loop is CASSETSGSTYEQYF. Written as DNA, the CDR3 is TGTGCCAGCAGCGAGACTAGCGGCAGTACCTACGAGCAGTACTTC.

The chain links TRBV4-2 to TRBJ1-1; tentative D call: TRBD1 (5 bases). This CDR3 is built from 14 residues. V was clipped by 4 bases and J by 4 bases, with 13 bases between them. Germline V gene sequence: CDR1 LGHNA, CDR2 YNFKEQ. The CDR3 reads CASSRSREGTEAFF. DNA of the CDR3: TGTGCCAGCAGCCGGTCCAGGGAGGGCACTGAAGCTTTCTTT.

The chain joins TRBV27 to TRBJ2-3; 10 bases line up with TRBD1. After removal of 6 bases from V and 5 bases from J, the junction contained 8 bases not matched to a gene. Per germline, CDR1 MNHEY and CDR2 SMNVEV (reference sequence). The CDR3 contains 15 residues. The CDR3, as DNA: TGTGCCAGCAGATTCTCCGGACAGGGGGTAGATACGCAGTATTTT. Amino acids: CASRFSGQGVDTQYF.

As DNA, the CDR3 is TGCGCCAGCAGCCAACGTAAACTAGCGGGAGTTGAGCAGTTCTTC. Protein: CASSQRKLAGVEQFF. The chain joins TRBV4-3 to TRBJ2-1; TRBD2 agrees at 11 bases. V lost 2 bases and J lost 9; bases outside the gene matches: 6. The germline gives CDR1 LGHNA, CDR2 YSLEER. The CDR3 covers 15 residues.

CDR3 protein: CASSPPRGETQYF. The CDR3 DNA is TGTGCCAGCAGCCCGCCGCGGGGAGAGACCCAGTACTTC. The chain uses TRBV7-9 and TRBJ2-5, with a tentative D call TRBD2 (6 bases). The length of the CDR3 is 13 residues. CDR1 and CDR2 from the germline V gene are SEHNR and FQNEAQ (reference sequence). Trimming stripped 5 bases from V and 4 bases from J, with 11 bases between.

The chain is built from TRBV7-3 and TRBJ2-7; 9 nucleotides agree with TRBD1. Germline V gene sequence: CDR1 SGHTA, CDR2 FQGTGA. The CDR3 sequence is 21 residues long. V lost 2 bases to trimming and J lost 3 bases; unmatched junction nucleotides: 23. The CDR3 spells CASSLLGYGLYRGPPFYEQYF. CDR3 nucleotide sequence: TGTGCCAGCAGCTTATTGGGCTACGGGCTTTACAGGGGGCCACCTTTCTACGAGCAGTACTTC.

This clone was recorded only once. The rearrangement joins TRBV5-4 to TRBJ2-5, with TRBD2 matching over 7 bases. This CDR3 spans 17 amino acids. The germline V gene encodes CDR1 SGHNT and CDR2 YYREEE (reference sequence). Trimming cost V 4 bases and J 5 bases; bases outside gene matches: 17. The CDR3 sequence: CASSGGGIRGTSETQYF. The CDR3, as DNA: TGTGCCAGCAGCGGGGGAGGGATTCGGGGCACCTCGGAGACCCAGTACTTC.

Only one count was recorded for this clone. This chain uses TRBV6-5 with TRBJ1-1, with 8 bases that match TRBD1. After removal of 8 bases from V and 4 bases from J, the junction contained 6 bases not matched to a gene. In germline, CDR1 is MNHEY, CDR2 SVGAGI. The CDR3 contains 13 residues. The CDR3 is CASRRGRGTEAFF. CDR3 sequence (DNA): TGTGCCAGCCGCAGGGGGCGGGGCACTGAAGCTTTCTTT.

The chain links TRBV5-4 to TRBJ2-1; a possible D gene is TRBD2 (5 bases). Germline CDR1 reads SGHNT; CDR2 reads YYREEE (reference sequence). The CDR3 has 13 amino acids. V was shortened by 2 bases and J by 3 bases, with 6 bases between the two germline ends. For the CDR3, the DNA is TGTGCCAGCAGCTTTGGAGGCTACAATGAGCAGTTCTTC. Amino acid sequence: CASSFGGYNEQFF.

The CDR3 nucleotides read TGTGCCAGCAGTGAACGGACTTTGTTCTTC. Its protein product is CASSERTLFF. The chain couples TRBV2 to TRBJ2-1; perhaps TRBD2 as D (5 bases). The V gene's germline CDR1 is SNHLY and CDR2 FYNNEI. This CDR3 region has 10 residues. V was pared by 2 bases and J by 15 bases, with 8 bases between. Full variable domain (rest looked up from reference TRBV2 and TRBJ2-1): EPEVTQTPSHQVTQMGQEVILRCVPISNHLYFYWYRQILGQKVEFLVSFYNNEISEKSEIFDDQFSVERPDGSNFTLKIRSTKLEDSAMYFCASSERTLFFGPGTRLTVL.

This chain uses TRBV9 with TRBJ2-1; TRBD2 matches 9 bases. Germline V gene data show CDR1 as SGDLS and CDR2 as YYNGEE. With V trimmed by 4 bases and J by 9 bases, 8 bases remained unmatched. The CDR3 length is 14 residues. The chain's CDR3 is CASSPASGRFEQFF. DNA of the CDR3: TGTGCCAGCAGCCCAGCCAGCGGGAGGTTTGAGCAGTTCTTC.

DNA for the CDR3: TGTGCCAGCAGTTGGGGACTAGCGGGAGGGCCGGGGAACGAGCAGTACTTC. Residues: CASSWGLAGGPGNEQYF. This chain links TRBV27 with TRBJ2-7, with 16 bases aligning to TRBD2. The CDR3 runs 17 residues. Germline CDR1 MNHEY, CDR2 SMNVEV (reference sequence). V dropped 4 bases and J dropped 5; count of bases not matched to a gene: 8.

This rearrangement joins TRBV2 to TRBJ2-3, with 8 bases aligning to TRBD2. The germline gives CDR1 SNHLY, CDR2 FYNNEI. J gave up 8 bases and V 5 bases, and 12 bases lay outside the gene matches. This CDR3 region has 15 residues. The CDR3 nucleotides are TGTGCCAGCAGTTGGCTGGGGCGGGAGGAGGGTACGCAGTATTTT. This gives the protein CASSWLGREEGTQYF.

The genes are TRBV5-4 and TRBJ2-2, with D maybe TRBD2 (5 bases). Trimming stripped 3 bases from V and 4 bases from J, with 10 bases between. The germline CDR1 and CDR2 sequences are SGHNT and YYREEE (reference sequence). There are 14 residues in the CDR3. The CDR3 region is CASSSGLITGELFF. DNA for the CDR3: TGTGCCAGCAGCTCCGGACTGATCACCGGGGAGCTGTTTTTT.

The V gene is TRBV19, the J gene TRBJ1-1; 8 nucleotides line up with TRBD1. CDR1 LNHDA and CDR2 SQIVND come from the germline V gene (reference sequence). CDR3 length: 14 amino acids. With V trimmed by 6 bases and J by 3 bases, 6 bases remained unmatched. The CDR3: CASSKQGVYTEAFF. The CDR3, as DNA: TGTGCCAGTAGCAAACAGGGGGTATACACTGAAGCTTTCTTT.

This sequence joins TRBV2 and TRBJ1-3, with unresolved D. Germline lookup yields CDR1 SNHLY and CDR2 FYNNEI. The CDR3 is made up of 19 amino acids. V was clipped by 2 bases and J by 0 bases, with 20 bases between them. The CDR3 sequence: CASSELVSGRRNSGNTIYF. The CDR3 coding sequence is TGTGCCAGCAGTGAACTCGTCTCTGGGAGGCGGAACTCTGGAAACACCATATATTTT.

V usage is TRBV27 and J usage is TRBJ2-2; D unresolved. Per the germline V gene, CDR1 is MNHEY and CDR2 is SMNVEV (reference sequence). The CDR3 has 13 residues. Trimming left V 3 bases short and J 5 bases short, with 7 bases between. The CDR3 coding sequence is TGTGCCAGCAGTTTCGCGTGGACCGGGGAGCTGTTTTTT. Amino acid sequence: CASSFAWTGELFF.

This chain links TRBV10-3 with TRBJ1-5, with 10 nucleotides matching TRBD1. After removal of 2 bases from V and 7 bases from J, the junction contained 5 bases not matched to a gene. CDR3 length: 15 residues. CDR1 is ENHRY, CDR2 SYGVKD, per germline. For the CDR3, the DNA is TGTGCCATCAGTGAGACCGGGACAGGGGTCCAGCCCCAGCATTTT. It is translated as CAISETGTGVQPQHF.

In its sample, this clone was seen once. This chain links TRBV6-6 with TRBJ1-2; D unclear. V was clipped by 3 bases and J by 0 bases, with 8 bases between them. Germline CDR1 is MNHNY and CDR2 is SVGAGI (reference sequence). The CDR3 is 14 amino acids. DNA of the CDR3: TGTGCCAGCAGTTATGGCGGGTCTAACTATGGCTACACCTTC. It translates to CASSYGGSNYGYTF.

The chain combines TRBV30 with TRBJ2-2; TRBD1 might be the D (5 bases). Trimming stripped 5 bases from V and 7 bases from J, with 11 bases between. The CDR3 is made up of 12 amino acids. The germline V gene encodes CDR1 GTSNPN and CDR2 SVGIG (reference sequence). The CDR3 region has the DNA TGTGCCTGGCGACAGCTCGACGGGGAGCTGTTTTTT. This encodes CAWRQLDGELFF.

The J gene is TRBJ1-2, the V gene TRBV27; 8 bases are a match to TRBD1. CDR1 is MNHEY, CDR2 SMNVEV, per germline (reference sequence). This CDR3 is built from 15 residues. V trimming: 5 bases; J trimming: 5 bases; junction bases outside the gene matches: 10. In DNA form, the CDR3 reads TGTGCCAGCAGTCCGTCAACAGGGGGAAGGTATGGCTACACCTTC. It encodes CASSPSTGGRYGYTF.

The chain employs TRBV28 and TRBJ2-7, with TRBD2 matching over 10 bases. This CDR3 region has 15 residues. CDR1 is MDHEN, CDR2 SYDVKM, per germline. The V gene end was trimmed by 3 bases and the J gene end by 4 bases; junction bases not matched to a gene: 6. CDR3 in amino acids: CASSFGSGRGYEQYF. For the CDR3, the DNA is TGTGCCAGCAGTTTCGGGAGCGGGAGGGGGTACGAGCAGTACTTC.

This chain links TRBV19 with TRBJ2-1; 7 nucleotides align to TRBD1. Per the germline V gene, CDR1 is LNHDA and CDR2 is SQIVND (reference sequence). V lost 6 bases and J lost 5; bases outside the gene matches: 4. The CDR3 extends over 13 amino acids. The CDR3 reads CASSIQGDNEQFF. The CDR3 nucleotides read TGTGCCAGTAGCATTCAGGGGGACAATGAGCAGTTCTTC.

J is TRBJ2-7 and V is TRBV7-2; 10 bases are a match to TRBD2. V dropped 6 bases and J dropped 0; count of bases not matched to a gene: 2. The CDR3 covers 14 residues. Germline CDR1 SGHTA, CDR2 FQGNSA. For the CDR3, the DNA is TGTGCCAGCAGACTAGCGGGGTACTCCTACGAGCAGTACTTC. It is translated as CASRLAGYSYEQYF.

This chain uses TRBV9 with TRBJ2-5; 12 nucleotides match TRBD1. Germline V lookup: CDR1 SGDLS, CDR2 YYNGEE. The CDR3 loop spans 17 amino acids. V trimming: 0 bases; J trimming: 5 bases; junction bases outside the gene matches: 8. The CDR3 sequence: CASSVDPGTGGGETQYF. Here the CDR3 DNA reads TGTGCCAGCAGCGTAGACCCCGGGACAGGGGGCGGTGAGACCCAGTACTTC.

This clone was recorded once. This chain joins TRBV19 and TRBJ2-5, with D unclear. Trimming removed 3 bases from V and 2 bases from J, with 7 bases in between. The CDR3 sequence is 13 residues long. Germline CDR1 LNHDA, CDR2 SQIVND (reference sequence). CDR3: CASSMSQQETQYF. DNA for the CDR3: TGTGCCAGTAGTATGTCGCAGCAAGAGACCCAGTACTTC.